The 15 T cell receptor beta chains reported below all come from one sample, sequenced in a study of shared T cell receptors in the human thymus. The repertoire was sequenced with immunoSEQ multiplex PCR; TCRdb's copy has only in-frame clones and lacks some. The profile shows hundreds of thousands of clones, about 87% of them singletons. These data were also filed under a second study, of human thymus T cells.

Sequenced sample: thymocytes. The receptors were gathered from a boy under three years old with a congenital heart defect.

The V gene is TRBV27, the J gene TRBJ1-5; D is uncertain. This CDR3 region has 13 residues. The V gene's germline CDR1 is MNHEY and CDR2 SMNVEV (reference sequence). Trimming left V 6 bases short and J 3 bases short, with 9 bases between. This CDR3 reads CASRPQFNQPQHF. The CDR3, as DNA: TGTGCCAGCAGGCCGCAGTTCAATCAGCCCCAGCATTTT.

The V call is TRBV19, the J call TRBJ1-5; D is unclear. The V gene lost 5 bases and the J gene lost 1 base, with 18 bases spanning the gap. The CDR3 spans 17 residues. In germline, CDR1 is LNHDA, CDR2 SQIVND (reference sequence). CDR3 region: CASSLVRVRRSNQPQHF. CDR3 bases: TGTGCCAGTAGTCTGGTCCGCGTTAGGAGAAGCAATCAGCCCCAGCATTTT.

The chain has TRBV2 and TRBJ2-2, with D perhaps matching TRBD1 (5 bases). From germline, CDR1 is SNHLY and CDR2 FYNNEI. The germline V and J ends were trimmed by 2 bases and 3 bases, with 10 bases remaining between them. This CDR3 has 15 amino acids. This CDR3 is CASSEPQGDTGELFF. The CDR3 DNA follows: TGTGCCAGCAGTGAACCCCAGGGCGACACCGGGGAGCTGTTTTTT.

This sequence joins TRBV28 and TRBJ2-7; the D is unclear. With 5 bases removed from V and 2 bases from J, the gap between germline ends came to 13 bases. Per the germline V gene, CDR1 is MDHEN and CDR2 is SYDVKM. The CDR3 runs 14 residues. CDR3 DNA sequence: TGTGCCAGCAGTCAGTCCAGCGAACCCTACGAGCAGTACTTC. Its protein product is CASSQSSEPYEQYF.

This clone was observed once. The chain has TRBV18 and TRBJ2-1, with 7 bases lining up with TRBD2. The CDR3 runs to 15 residues. Germline V CDR1 and CDR2: KGHSH, LQKENI. J was trimmed by 1 base and V by 2 bases; bases with no gene match: 2. The CDR3 DNA reads TGTGCCAGCTCACCAGGGACTACTTCCTACAATGAGCAGTTCTTC. It encodes CASSPGTTSYNEQFF.

This rearrangement joins TRBV19 to TRBJ2-7; 8 bases map to TRBD1. The CDR3 spans 12 residues. Trimming took 5 bases from V and 4 from J; bases not matched to a gene: 1. CDR1 and CDR2 (germline): LNHDA, SQIVND (reference sequence). In DNA, the CDR3 is TGTGCCAGTAGTCGGACAGGGTACGAGCAGTACTTC. It translates to CASSRTGYEQYF.

The rearrangement joins TRBV27 to TRBJ1-1; no firm D call. This CDR3 is 13 amino acids long. Germline V gene sequence: CDR1 MNHEY, CDR2 SMNVEV (reference sequence). V was cut by 3 bases and J by 1 base, with 6 bases left in between. The DNA of the CDR3 is TGTGCCAGCAGTTTCGCGGAGAACACTGAAGCTTTCTTT. Protein product: CASSFAENTEAFF.

This chain uses TRBV28 with TRBJ1-2, with 9 bases aligning to TRBD1. V trimming: 5 bases; J trimming: 4 bases; junction bases outside the gene matches: 5. The CDR3 totals 14 residues. From germline, CDR1 is MDHEN and CDR2 SYDVKM. CDR3 protein: CASSNRGRLYGYTF. The CDR3 DNA is TGTGCCAGCAGTAACAGGGGGCGCCTCTATGGCTACACCTTC.

J is TRBJ1-2 and V is TRBV27; D gene unclear. The CDR3 is 14 residues long. V shed 7 bases and J shed 3 bases, with 15 bases lying between them. Germline-derived CDR1 and CDR2 are MNHEY and SMNVEV (reference sequence). CDR3 bases: TGTGCCAGCACCCGACTAGGTGGCTACTATGGCTACACCTTC. This gives the protein CASTRLGGYYGYTF.

This sequence joins TRBV15 and TRBJ2-3, with D perhaps matching TRBD2 (6 bases). The germline CDR1 and CDR2 sequences are LNHNV and YYDKDF (reference sequence). The CDR3 has 13 residues. The V and J ends lost 5 bases and 5 bases respectively, with 11 bases between them. CDR3 in DNA: TGTGCCACCAGCCTCGGAGGGGTAGATACGCAGTATTTT. Its translation is CATSLGGVDTQYF.

The chain couples TRBV28 to TRBJ2-1, with 7 bases matching TRBD1. With V trimmed by 6 bases and J by 1 base, 3 bases remained unmatched. Germline CDR1 reads MDHEN; CDR2 reads SYDVKM. The CDR3 has 14 amino acids. CDR3 in amino acids: CASRLQGSYNEQFF. CDR3 DNA sequence: TGTGCCAGCAGGCTACAGGGGTCCTACAATGAGCAGTTCTTC.

The chain employs TRBV9 and TRBJ2-2; D is perhaps TRBD2 (6 bases). The V end lost 2 bases, the J end lost 5 bases, and 13 bases lay between the germline ends. This CDR3 is built from 15 residues. Germline CDR1 reads SGDLS; CDR2 reads YYNGEE. The CDR3 nucleotides read TGTGCCAGCAGCGTGGACAAGGGGAGGACCGGGGAGCTGTTTTTT. Protein sequence: CASSVDKGRTGELFF.

The DNA for the CDR3 is TGTGCCAGCGGCGGGAGAGAGACCCAGTACTTC. Protein sequence: CASGGRETQYF. The V and J genes are TRBV11-2 and TRBJ2-5, with 7 bases identical to TRBD2. CDR3 length: 11 amino acids. Trimming at V came to 8 bases and at J to 4 bases, leaving 1 base not matched to a gene. Per germline, CDR1 SGHAT and CDR2 FQNNGV. The variable domain in full, completed from reference TRBV11-2 and TRBJ2-5, reads EAGVAQSPRYKIIEKRQSVAFWCNPISGHATLYWYQQILGQGPKLLIQFQNNGVVDDSQLPKDRFSAERLKGVDSTLKIQPAKLEDSAVYLCASGGRETQYFGPGTRLLVL.

The chain combines TRBV5-1 with TRBJ2-5; D is perhaps TRBD1 (6 bases). CDR1 and CDR2 (germline): SGHRS, YFSETQ. This CDR3 has 14 amino acids. V lost 4 bases to trimming and J lost 5 bases, with 15 bases between them. Here the CDR3 reads CASSATGRGETQYF. The CDR3, as DNA: TGCGCCAGCAGCGCCACAGGGCGCGGGGAGACCCAGTACTTC. Variable domain in full (rest from reference TRBV5-1 and TRBJ2-5): KAGVTQTPRYLIKTRGQQVTLSCSPISGHRSVSWYQQTPGQGLQFLFEYFSETQRNKGNFPGRFSGRQFSNSRSEMNVSTLELGDSALYLCASSATGRGETQYFGPGTRLLVL.

The rearrangement uses TRBV7-2 and TRBJ1-6, with 8 bases identical to TRBD1. The CDR3 runs 15 residues. The trim removed 3 bases at V and 9 bases at J, leaving 7 bases unmatched. Looked up from germline, CDR1 is SGHTA and CDR2 is FQGNSA. The CDR3 sequence: CASSFLPDRGSPLHF. The CDR3 coding sequence is TGTGCCAGCAGCTTTTTACCTGACAGGGGTTCACCCCTCCACTTT. The complete variable domain, with remaining parts taken from reference TRBV7-2 and TRBJ1-6, reads GAGVSQSPSNKVTEKGKDVELRCDPISGHTALYWYRQSLGQGLEFLIYFQGNSAPDKSGLPSDRFSAERTGGSVSTLTIQRTQQEDSAVYLCASSFLPDRGSPLHFGNGTRLTVT.